The 6 T cell receptor beta chains below come from one sample, sequenced in a study of lymphopenia after photon versus proton radiotherapy (dated by TCRdb to between 2018 and 2021). Receptors were amplified or captured by the immunoSEQ multiplex PCR assay. Sourced from immuneACCESS, this table was stored by TCRdb with only in-frame sequences that have V and J called. A share of the clones is absent; for the studies checked, an unresolved V gene accounts for under half, and the remainder has no known explanation. Present in this sample are about 70,000 clones, over 70% of which were seen just once. Clones ranked in the top ten supply under 14% of the sample. Sequencing was performed on peripheral blood, taken from a patient treated with proton-based radiotherapy. These receptors were obtained from a man aged 80 or over with esophageal cancer.

The V gene is TRBV6-6, the J gene TRBJ1-5; D is possibly TRBD1 (6 bases). Germline V gene data show CDR1 as MNHNY and CDR2 as SVGAGI (reference sequence). Trimming cost V 6 bases and J 7 bases, with 16 bases left between them. There are 14 residues in the CDR3. In DNA, the CDR3 is TGTGCCAGCAGGGGGGCCAGGGAAATCCAGCCCCAGCATTTT. Protein: CASRGAREIQPQHF.

The chain carries TRBV6-6 and TRBJ2-5; D is uncertain. Trimming shortened V by 7 bases and J by 1 base, and 10 bases separated the two germline ends. Looked up from germline, CDR1 is MNHNY and CDR2 is SVGAGI (reference sequence). CDR3 length equals 13 residues. CDR3: CASNGPPQETQYF. For the CDR3, the DNA is TGTGCCAGCAATGGGCCCCCCCAAGAGACCCAGTACTTC.

This clone was recorded a few times. The chain uses TRBV13 and TRBJ2-3; D might be TRBD2 (6 bases). Germline CDR1 reads PRHDT; CDR2 reads FYEKMQ (reference sequence). V lost 5 bases to trimming and J lost 5 bases, with 20 bases between them. The CDR3 sequence is 16 residues long. In DNA form, the CDR3 reads TGTGCCAGCAGCCCTCGGGACTCCCACCCTAAAGATACGCAGTATTTT. Protein sequence: CASSPRDSHPKDTQYF. The full variable domain, rest sourced from reference TRBV13 and TRBJ2-3, is AAGVIQSPRHLIKEKRETATLKCYPIPRHDTVYWYQQGPGQDPQFLISFYEKMQSDKGSIPDRFSAQQFSDYHSELNMSSLELGDSALYFCASSPRDSHPKDTQYFGPGTRLTVL.

The chain uses TRBV19 and TRBJ1-2; no definite D call. The CDR3 has 15 amino acids. Per the germline V gene, CDR1 is LNHDA and CDR2 is SQIVND (reference sequence). Trimming took off 5 bases at V and 1 base at J, with 14 bases between the two ends. The CDR3 DNA is TGTGCCAGTAGTTCCCAAGGGAAGGGTAACTATGGCTACACCTTC. The encoded protein is CASSSQGKGNYGYTF.

The V gene is TRBV6-5, the J gene TRBJ1-2, with TRBD1 matching over 7 bases. Looked up from germline, CDR1 is MNHEY and CDR2 is SVGAGI. This CDR3 spans 14 amino acids. The trim removed 5 bases at V and 7 bases at J, leaving 10 bases unmatched. The DNA for the CDR3 is TGTGCCAGCAGTAGGACAGGTCCCGCTCCTGGCTACACCTTC. Translating it yields CASSRTGPAPGYTF.

J is TRBJ2-1 and V is TRBV19; D is possibly TRBD2 (6 bases). Per germline, CDR1 LNHDA and CDR2 SQIVND (reference sequence). Trimming removed 3 bases from V and 2 bases from J, with 8 bases in between. The CDR3 totals 14 residues. The CDR3 here is CASSMGGAYNEQFF. The CDR3 DNA is TGTGCCAGTAGTATGGGGGGAGCCTACAATGAGCAGTTCTTC.